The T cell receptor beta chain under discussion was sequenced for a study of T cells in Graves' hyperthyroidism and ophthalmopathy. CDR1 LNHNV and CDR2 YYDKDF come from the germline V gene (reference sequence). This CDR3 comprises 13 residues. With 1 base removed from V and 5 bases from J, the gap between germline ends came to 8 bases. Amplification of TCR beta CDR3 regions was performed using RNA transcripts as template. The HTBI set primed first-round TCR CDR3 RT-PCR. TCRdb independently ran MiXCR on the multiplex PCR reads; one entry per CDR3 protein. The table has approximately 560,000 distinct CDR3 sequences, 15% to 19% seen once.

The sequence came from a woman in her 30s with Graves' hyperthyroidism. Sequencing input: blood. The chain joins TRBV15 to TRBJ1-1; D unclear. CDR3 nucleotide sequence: TGTGCCACCAGCAGAGGTCCGACGACTGAAGCTTTCTTT. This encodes CATSRGPTTEAFF.